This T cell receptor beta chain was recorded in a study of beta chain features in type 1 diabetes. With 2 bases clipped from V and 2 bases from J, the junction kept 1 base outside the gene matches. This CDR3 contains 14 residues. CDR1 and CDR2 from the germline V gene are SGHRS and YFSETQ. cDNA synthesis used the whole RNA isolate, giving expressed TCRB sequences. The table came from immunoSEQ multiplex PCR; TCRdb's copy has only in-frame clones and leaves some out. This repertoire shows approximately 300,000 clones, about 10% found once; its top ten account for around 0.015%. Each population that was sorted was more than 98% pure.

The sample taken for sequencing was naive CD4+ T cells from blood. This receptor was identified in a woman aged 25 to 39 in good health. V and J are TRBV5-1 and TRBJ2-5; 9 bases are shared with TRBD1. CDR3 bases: TGCGCCAGCAGCTTCGGACAGGGGCAAGAGACCCAGTACTTC. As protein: CASSFGQGQETQYF.